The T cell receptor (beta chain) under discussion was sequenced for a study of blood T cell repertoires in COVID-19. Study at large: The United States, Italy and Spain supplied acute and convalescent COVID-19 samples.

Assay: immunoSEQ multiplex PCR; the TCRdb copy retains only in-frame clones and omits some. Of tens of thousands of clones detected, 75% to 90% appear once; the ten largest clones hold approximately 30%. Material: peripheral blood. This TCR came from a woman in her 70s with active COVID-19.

This CDR3 reads CASSAENSFYGYTF. The DNA of the CDR3 is TGTGCCAGCAGCGCCGAAAACAGCTTCTATGGCTACACCTTC. This chain joins TRBV9 and TRBJ1-2; no clear D gene. Looked up from germline, CDR1 is SGDLS and CDR2 is YYNGEE. The V end lost 3 bases, the J end lost 4 bases, and 13 bases lay between the germline ends. This CDR3 comprises 14 residues.